This T cell receptor beta chain was retrieved from a study of T cells of healthy individuals. This clonotype was seen only a few times. TCRdb ran MiXCR on the 5' RACE reads and lists one entry per CDR3 protein. The table records about 41,000 distinct CDR3 sequences, around 4.5% of them present only once. The clonotype was recovered from a human donor in good health.

The CDR3, as DNA: TGTGCCAGCAGCTGGGAGGGACTAGCGGGGGGGCCTCCCTCAGATACGCAGTATTTT. This encodes CASSWEGLAGGPPSDTQYF. The rearrangement links TRBV5-4 to TRBJ2-3, with 16 positions matching TRBD2. The CDR3 runs 19 residues. V lost 3 bases and J lost 4; bases outside the gene matches: 11. The germline V gene has CDR1 SGHNT and CDR2 YYREEE (reference sequence).